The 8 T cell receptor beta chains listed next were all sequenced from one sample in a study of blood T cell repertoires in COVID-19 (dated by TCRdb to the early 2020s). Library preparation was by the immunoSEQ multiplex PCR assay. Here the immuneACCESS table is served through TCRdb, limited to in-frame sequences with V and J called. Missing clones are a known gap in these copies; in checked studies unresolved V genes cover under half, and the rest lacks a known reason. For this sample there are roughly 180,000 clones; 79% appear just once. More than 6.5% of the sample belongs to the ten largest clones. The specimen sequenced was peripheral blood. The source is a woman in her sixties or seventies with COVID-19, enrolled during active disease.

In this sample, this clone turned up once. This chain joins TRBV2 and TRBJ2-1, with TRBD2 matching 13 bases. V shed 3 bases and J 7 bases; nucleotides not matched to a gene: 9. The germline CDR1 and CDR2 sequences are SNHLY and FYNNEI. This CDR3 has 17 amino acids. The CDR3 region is CASSDRRLAGGPNEQFF. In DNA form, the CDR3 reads TGTGCCAGCAGTGATCGGAGACTAGCGGGAGGTCCAAATGAGCAGTTCTTC.

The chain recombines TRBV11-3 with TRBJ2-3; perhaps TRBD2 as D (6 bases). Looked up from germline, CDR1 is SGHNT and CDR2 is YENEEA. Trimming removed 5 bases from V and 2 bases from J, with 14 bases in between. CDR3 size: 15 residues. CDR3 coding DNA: TGTGCCAGCAGCCCGGGACTTATCCACACAGATACGCAGTATTTT. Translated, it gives CASSPGLIHTDTQYF.

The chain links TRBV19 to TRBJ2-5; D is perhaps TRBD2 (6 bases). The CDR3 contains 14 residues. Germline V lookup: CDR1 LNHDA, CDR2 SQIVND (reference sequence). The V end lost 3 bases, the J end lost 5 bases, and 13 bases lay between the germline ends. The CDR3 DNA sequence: TGTGCCAGTAGTATCGGGGGAAGGAGCGAGACCCAGTACTTC. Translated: CASSIGGRSETQYF.

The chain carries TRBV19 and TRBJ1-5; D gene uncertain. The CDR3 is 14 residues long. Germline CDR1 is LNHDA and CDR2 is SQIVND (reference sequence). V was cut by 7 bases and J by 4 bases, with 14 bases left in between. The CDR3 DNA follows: TGTGCCAGTACCCCAGACTCAAGAAATCAGCCCCAGCATTTT. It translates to CASTPDSRNQPQHF.

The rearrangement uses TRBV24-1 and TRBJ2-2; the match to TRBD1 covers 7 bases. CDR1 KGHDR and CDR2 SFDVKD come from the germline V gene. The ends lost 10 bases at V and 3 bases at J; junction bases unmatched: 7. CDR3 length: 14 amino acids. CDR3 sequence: CATLGGADTGELFF. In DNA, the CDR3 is TGTGCCACTCTAGGGGGCGCGGACACCGGGGAGCTGTTTTTT.

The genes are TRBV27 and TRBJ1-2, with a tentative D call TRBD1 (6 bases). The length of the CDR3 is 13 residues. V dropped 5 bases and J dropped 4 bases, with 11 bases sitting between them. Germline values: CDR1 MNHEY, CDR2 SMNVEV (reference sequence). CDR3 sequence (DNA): TGTGCCAGCAGTCTCCAGGGGACCTATGGCTACACCTTC. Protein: CASSLQGTYGYTF.

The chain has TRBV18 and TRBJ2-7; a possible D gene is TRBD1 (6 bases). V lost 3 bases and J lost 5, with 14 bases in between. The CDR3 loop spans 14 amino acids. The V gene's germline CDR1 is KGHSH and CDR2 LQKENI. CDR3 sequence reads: CASSPTDSWDEQYV. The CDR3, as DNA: TGTGCCAGCTCACCGACGGACAGTTGGGACGAGCAGTACGTC.

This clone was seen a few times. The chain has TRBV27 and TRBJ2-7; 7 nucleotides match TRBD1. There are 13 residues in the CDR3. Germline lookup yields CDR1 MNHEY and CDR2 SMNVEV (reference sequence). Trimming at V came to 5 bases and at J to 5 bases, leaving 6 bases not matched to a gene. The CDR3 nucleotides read TGTGCCAGCAGTGTCACAGGGGACCACGAGCAGTACTTC. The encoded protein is CASSVTGDHEQYF.